This T cell receptor (beta chain) was identified in a study of cytomegalovirus exposure and HLA in healthy donors. Primers for the PCR totalled 60 Vbeta and 13 Jbeta. Profiling relied on immunoSEQ multiplex PCR, and the TCRdb table lists in-frame clones only, not all of them. The top ten clones hold about 4.3% of a sample with about 100,000 clones, roughly 70% of them seen once. This CDR3 has 18 residues. Germline values: CDR1 SGHDN, CDR2 FVKESK. Trimming took 4 bases from V and 0 from J, leaving 19 bases between them. The chain has TRBV14 and TRBJ1-3; D gene uncertain. This receptor was taken from a woman in her late teens or twenties in good health and CMV-seropositive. The sequenced sample was PBMCs. The CDR3 sequence is CASSRTVPGSYSGNTIYF. CDR3 sequence (DNA): TGTGCCAGCAGCCGAACAGTCCCGGGATCTTACTCTGGAAACACCATATATTTT.